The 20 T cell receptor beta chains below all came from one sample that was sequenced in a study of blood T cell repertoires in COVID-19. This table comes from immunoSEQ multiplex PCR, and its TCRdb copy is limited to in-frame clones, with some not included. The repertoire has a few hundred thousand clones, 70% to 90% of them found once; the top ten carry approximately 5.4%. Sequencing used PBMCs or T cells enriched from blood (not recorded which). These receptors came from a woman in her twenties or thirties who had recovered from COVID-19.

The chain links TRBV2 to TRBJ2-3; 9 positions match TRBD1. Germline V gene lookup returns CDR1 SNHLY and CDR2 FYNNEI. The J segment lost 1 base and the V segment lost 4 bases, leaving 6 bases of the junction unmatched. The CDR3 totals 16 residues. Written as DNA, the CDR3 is TGTGCCAGCAGTGGCCGAGGGACAGGGCGCACAGATACGCAGTATTTT. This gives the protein CASSGRGTGRTDTQYF.

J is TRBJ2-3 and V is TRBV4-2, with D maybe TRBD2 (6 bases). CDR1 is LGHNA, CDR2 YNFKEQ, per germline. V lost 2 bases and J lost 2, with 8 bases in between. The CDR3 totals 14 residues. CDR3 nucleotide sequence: TGTGCCAGCAGCCAAAGGGACTCCACAGATACGCAGTATTTT. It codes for CASSQRDSTDTQYF.

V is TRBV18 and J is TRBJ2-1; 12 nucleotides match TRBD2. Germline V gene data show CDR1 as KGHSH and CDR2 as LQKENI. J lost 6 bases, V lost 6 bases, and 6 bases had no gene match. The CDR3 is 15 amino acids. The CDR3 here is CASSSSGGAPNEQFF. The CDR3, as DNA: TGTGCCAGCTCGTCTAGCGGGGGGGCCCCCAATGAGCAGTTCTTC. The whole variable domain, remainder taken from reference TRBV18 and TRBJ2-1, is NAGVMQNPRHLVRRRGQEARLRCSPMKGHSHVYWYRQLPEEGLKFMVYLQKENIIDESGMPKERFSAEFPKEGPSILRIQQVVRGDSAAYFCASSSSGGAPNEQFFGPGTRLTVL.

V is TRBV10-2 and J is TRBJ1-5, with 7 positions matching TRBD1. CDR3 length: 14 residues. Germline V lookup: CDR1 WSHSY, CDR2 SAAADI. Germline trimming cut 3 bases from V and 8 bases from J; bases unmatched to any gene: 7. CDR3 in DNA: TGCGCCAGCAGTGAAACAGGGGCAATCAAGCCCCAGCATTTT. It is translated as CASSETGAIKPQHF.

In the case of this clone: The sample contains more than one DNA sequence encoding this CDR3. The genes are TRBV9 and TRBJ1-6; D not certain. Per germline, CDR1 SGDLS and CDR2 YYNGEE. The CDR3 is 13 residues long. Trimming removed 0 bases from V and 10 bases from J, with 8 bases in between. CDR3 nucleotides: TGTGCCAGCAGCGTAGGAGGAGGGTCACCCCTCCACTTT. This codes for CASSVGGGSPLHF.

The CDR3 region has the DNA TGTGCCTGGAGTCTGGGGGGGAATCAGCCCCAGCATTTT. Translation gives CAWSLGGNQPQHF. This chain connects TRBV30 to TRBJ1-5; tentative D call: TRBD1 (5 bases). V was cut by 2 bases and J by 4 bases, with 9 bases left in between. Germline V lookup: CDR1 GTSNPN, CDR2 SVGIG (reference sequence). The CDR3 has 13 residues.

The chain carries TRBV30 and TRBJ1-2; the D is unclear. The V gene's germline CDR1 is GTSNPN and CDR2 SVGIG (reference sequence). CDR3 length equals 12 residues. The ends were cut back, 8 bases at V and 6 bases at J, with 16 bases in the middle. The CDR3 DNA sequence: TGTGCCGGGCCTCTCAGAACCCATGGCTACACCTTC. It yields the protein CAGPLRTHGYTF.

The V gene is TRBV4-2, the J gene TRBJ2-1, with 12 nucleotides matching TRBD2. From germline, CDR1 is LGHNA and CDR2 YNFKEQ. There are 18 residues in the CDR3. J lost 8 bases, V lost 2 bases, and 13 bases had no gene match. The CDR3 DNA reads TGTGCCAGCAGCCAATTCGGACTAGCGGGGCCCGCTACCGATGAGCAGTTCTTC. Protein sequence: CASSQFGLAGPATDEQFF.

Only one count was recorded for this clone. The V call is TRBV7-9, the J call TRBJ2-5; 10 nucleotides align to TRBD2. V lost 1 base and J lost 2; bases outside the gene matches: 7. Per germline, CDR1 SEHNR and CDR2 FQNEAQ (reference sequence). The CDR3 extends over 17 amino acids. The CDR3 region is CASSLGGLAGEQETQYF. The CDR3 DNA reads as TGTGCCAGCAGCTTAGGGGGCCTAGCGGGGGAGCAAGAGACCCAGTACTTC.

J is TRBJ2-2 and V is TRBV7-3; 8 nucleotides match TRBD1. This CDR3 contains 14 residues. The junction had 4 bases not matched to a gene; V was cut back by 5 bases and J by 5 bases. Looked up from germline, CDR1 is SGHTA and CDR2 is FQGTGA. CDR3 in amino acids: CASSTRQGTGELFF. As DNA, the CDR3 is TGTGCCAGCAGCACGCGACAGGGGACCGGGGAGCTGTTTTTT.

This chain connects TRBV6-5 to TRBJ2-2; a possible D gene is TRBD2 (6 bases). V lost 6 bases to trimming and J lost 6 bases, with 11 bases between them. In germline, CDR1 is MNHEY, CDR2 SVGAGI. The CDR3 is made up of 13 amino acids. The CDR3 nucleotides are TGTGCCAGCAGCGCGACGGGAGCCGGGGAGCTGTTTTTT. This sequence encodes CASSATGAGELFF.

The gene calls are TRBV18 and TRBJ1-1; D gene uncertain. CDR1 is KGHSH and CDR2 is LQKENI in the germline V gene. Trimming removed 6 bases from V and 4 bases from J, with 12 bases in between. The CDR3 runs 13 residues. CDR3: CASSAAGGTEAFF. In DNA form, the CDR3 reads TGTGCCAGCTCCGCAGCGGGTGGCACTGAAGCTTTCTTT.

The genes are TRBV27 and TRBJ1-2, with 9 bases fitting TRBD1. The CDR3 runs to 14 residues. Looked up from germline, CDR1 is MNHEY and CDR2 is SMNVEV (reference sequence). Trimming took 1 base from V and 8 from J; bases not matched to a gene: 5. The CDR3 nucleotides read TGTGCCAGCAGTTTATGGGGGACAGGGCGAGGCTACACCTTC. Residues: CASSLWGTGRGYTF.

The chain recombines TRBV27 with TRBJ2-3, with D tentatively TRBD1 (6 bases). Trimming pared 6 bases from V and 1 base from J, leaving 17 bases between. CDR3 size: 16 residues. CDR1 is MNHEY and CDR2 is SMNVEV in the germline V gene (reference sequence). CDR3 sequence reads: CASRISRGVGTDTQYF. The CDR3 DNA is TGTGCCAGCAGGATTAGCAGGGGTGTGGGCACAGATACGCAGTATTTT.

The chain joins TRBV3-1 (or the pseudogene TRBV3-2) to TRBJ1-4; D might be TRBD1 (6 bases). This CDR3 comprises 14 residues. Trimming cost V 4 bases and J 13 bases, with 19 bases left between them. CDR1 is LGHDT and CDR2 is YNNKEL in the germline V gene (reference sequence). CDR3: CASSPTGTQGALFF. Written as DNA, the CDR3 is TGTGCCAGCAGCCCTACAGGGACCCAAGGGGCACTGTTTTTT.

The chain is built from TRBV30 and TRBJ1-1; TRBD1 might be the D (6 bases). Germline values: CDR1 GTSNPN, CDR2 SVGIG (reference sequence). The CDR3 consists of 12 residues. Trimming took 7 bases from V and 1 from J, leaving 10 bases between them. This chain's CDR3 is CAFGTTNTEAFF. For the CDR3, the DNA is TGTGCCTTCGGGACAACGAACACTGAAGCTTTCTTT.

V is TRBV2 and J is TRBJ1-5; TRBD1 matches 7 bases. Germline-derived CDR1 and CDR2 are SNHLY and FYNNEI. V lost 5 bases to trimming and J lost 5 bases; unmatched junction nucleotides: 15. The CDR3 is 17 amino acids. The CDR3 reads CASSNRQGDPAYQPQHF. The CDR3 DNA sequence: TGTGCCAGCAGTAACAGACAGGGAGATCCTGCGTATCAGCCCCAGCATTTT.

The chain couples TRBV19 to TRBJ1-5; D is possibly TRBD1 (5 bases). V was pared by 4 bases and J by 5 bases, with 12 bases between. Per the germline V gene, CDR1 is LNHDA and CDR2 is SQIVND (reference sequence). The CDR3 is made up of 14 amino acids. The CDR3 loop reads CASSSRQSYQPQHF. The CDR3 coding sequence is TGTGCCAGTAGTAGTCGACAGTCTTATCAGCCCCAGCATTTT.

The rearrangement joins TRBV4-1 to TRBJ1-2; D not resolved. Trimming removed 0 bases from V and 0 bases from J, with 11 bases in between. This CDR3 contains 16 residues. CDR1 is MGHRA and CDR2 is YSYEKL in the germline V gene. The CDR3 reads CASSQDHGSANYGYTF. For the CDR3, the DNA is TGCGCCAGCAGCCAAGATCATGGCAGTGCTAACTATGGCTACACCTTC.

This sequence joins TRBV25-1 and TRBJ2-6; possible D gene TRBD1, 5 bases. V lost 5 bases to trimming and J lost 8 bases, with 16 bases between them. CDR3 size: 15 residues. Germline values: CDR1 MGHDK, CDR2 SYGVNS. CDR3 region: CASSRSQGKTNVLTF. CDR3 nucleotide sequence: TGTGCCAGCAGTCGGTCGCAGGGTAAAACCAACGTCCTGACTTTC.